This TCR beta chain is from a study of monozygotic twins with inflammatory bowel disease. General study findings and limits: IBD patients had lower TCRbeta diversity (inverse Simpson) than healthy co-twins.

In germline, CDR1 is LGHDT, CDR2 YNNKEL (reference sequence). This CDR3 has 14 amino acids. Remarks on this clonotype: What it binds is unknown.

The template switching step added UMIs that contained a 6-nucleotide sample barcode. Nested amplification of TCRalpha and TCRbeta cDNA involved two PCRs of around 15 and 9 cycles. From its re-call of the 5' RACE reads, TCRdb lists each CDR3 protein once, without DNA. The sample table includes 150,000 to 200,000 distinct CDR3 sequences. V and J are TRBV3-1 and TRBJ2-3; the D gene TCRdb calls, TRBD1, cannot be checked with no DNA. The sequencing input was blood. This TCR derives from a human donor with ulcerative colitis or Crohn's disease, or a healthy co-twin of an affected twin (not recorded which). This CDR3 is CASSQERGADTQYF.